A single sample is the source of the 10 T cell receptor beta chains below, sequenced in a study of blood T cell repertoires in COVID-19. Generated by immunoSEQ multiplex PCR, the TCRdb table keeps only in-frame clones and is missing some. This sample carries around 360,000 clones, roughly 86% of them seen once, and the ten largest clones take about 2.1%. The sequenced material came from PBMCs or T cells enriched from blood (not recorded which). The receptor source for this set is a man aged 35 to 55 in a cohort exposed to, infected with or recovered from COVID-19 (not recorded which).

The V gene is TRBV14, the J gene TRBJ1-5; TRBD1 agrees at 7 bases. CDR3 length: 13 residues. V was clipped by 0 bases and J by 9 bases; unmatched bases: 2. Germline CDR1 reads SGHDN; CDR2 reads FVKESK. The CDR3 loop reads CASSQDRTGPQHF. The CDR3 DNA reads TGTGCCAGCAGCCAAGATAGGACAGGGCCCCAGCATTTT.

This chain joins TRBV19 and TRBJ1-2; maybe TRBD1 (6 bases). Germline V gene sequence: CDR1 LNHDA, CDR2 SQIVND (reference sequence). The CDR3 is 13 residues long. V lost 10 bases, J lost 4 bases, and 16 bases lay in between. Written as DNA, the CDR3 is TGTGCCACTCAGGACAGCTTTTTCTATGGCTACACCTTC. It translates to CATQDSFFYGYTF.

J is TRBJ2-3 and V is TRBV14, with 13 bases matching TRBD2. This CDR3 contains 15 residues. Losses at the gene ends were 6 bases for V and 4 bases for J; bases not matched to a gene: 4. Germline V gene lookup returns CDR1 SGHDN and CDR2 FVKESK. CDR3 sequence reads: CASRRTSGRSDTQYF. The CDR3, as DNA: TGTGCCAGCAGACGGACTAGCGGGAGATCAGATACGCAGTATTTT.

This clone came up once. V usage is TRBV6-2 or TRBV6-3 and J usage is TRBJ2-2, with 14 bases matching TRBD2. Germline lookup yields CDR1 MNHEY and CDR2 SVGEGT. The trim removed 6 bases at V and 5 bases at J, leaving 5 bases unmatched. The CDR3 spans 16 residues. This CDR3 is CASSPTSGRGTGELFF. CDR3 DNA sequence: TGTGCCAGCAGCCCGACTAGCGGGAGGGGTACCGGGGAGCTGTTTTTT.

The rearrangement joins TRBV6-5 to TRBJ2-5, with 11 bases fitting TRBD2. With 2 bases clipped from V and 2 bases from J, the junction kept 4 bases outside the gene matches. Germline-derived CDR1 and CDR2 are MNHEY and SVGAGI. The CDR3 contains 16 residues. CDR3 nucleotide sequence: TGTGCCAGCAGTTACAGGGTAGCGGGAGGGCAAGAGACCCAGTACTTC. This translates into CASSYRVAGGQETQYF.

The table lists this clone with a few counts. The CDR3 DNA follows: TGTGCCAGCAGCTCAGGCGCGGGCCCGAACACCGGGGAGCTGTTTTTT. This encodes CASSSGAGPNTGELFF. This chain uses TRBV7-9 with TRBJ2-2; possible D gene TRBD2, 5 bases. Germline CDR1 SEHNR, CDR2 FQNEAQ (reference sequence). V was shortened by 4 bases and J by 0 bases, with 12 bases between the two germline ends. CDR3 length equals 16 residues.

The CDR3 DNA reads as TGTGCCATCAGCAAAGAACTAGTAAACGAGCAGTACTTC. This sequence encodes CAISKELVNEQYF. The J gene is TRBJ2-7, the V gene TRBV10-3; possibly TRBD2 for D (5 bases). The CDR3 has 13 residues. Germline V gene data show CDR1 as ENHRY and CDR2 as SYGVKD. Trimming removed 6 bases from V and 5 bases from J, with 14 bases in between.

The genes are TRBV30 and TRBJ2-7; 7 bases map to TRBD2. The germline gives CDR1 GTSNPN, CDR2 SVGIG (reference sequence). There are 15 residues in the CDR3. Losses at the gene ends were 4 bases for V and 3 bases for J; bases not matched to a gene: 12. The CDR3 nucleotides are TGTGCCTGGACCACGGGAGGCAGCCGGGGCTACGAGCAGTACTTC. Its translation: CAWTTGGSRGYEQYF.

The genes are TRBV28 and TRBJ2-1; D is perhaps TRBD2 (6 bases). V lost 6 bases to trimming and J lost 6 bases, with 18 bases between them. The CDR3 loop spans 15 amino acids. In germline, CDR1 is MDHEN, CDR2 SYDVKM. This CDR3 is CASSPPTGGVNEQFF. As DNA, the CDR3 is TGTGCCAGCAGCCCCCCTACCGGGGGTGTCAATGAGCAGTTCTTC.

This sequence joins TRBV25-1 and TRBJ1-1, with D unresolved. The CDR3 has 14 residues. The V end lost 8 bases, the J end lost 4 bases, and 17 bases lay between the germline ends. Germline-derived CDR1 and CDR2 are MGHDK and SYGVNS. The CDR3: CASSWSGEGTEAFF. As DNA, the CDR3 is TGTGCCAGCTCCTGGTCTGGGGAGGGCACTGAAGCTTTCTTT.